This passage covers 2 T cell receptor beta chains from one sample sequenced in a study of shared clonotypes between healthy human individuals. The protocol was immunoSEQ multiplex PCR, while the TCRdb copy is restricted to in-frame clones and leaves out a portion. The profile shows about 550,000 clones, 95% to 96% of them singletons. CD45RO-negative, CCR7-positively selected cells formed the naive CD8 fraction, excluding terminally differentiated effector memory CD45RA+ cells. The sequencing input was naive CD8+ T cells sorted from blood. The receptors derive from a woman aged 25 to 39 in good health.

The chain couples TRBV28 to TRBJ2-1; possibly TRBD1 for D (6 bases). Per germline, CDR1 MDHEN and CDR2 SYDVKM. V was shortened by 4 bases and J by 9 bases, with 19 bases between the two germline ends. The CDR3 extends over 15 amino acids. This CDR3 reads CASSSPRQGLSEQFF. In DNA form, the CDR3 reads TGTGCCAGCAGTTCCCCCAGGCAGGGGTTGAGTGAGCAGTTCTTC.

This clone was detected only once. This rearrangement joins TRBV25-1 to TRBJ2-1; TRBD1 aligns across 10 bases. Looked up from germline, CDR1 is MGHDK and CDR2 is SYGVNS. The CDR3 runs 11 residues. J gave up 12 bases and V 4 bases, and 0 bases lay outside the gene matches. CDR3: CASSGDRGQFF. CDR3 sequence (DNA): TGTGCCAGCAGTGGGGACAGGGGGCAGTTCTTC.